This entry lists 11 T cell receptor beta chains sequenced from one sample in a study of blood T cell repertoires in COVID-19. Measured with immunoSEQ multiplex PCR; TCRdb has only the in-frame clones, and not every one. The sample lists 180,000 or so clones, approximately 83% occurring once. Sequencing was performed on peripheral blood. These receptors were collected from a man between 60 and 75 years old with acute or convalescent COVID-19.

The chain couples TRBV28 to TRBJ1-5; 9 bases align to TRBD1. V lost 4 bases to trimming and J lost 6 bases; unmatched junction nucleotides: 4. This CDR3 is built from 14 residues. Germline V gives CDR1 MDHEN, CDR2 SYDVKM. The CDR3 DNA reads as TGTGCCAGCAGTTCCGGACAGGGGACTCAGCCCCAGCATTTT. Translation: CASSSGQGTQPQHF.

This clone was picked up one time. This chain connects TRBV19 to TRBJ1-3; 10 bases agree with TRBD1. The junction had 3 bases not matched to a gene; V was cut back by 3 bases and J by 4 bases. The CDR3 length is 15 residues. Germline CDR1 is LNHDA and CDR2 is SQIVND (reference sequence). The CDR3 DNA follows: TGTGCCAGTAGTATCGGGACAGGGGACGGAAACACCATATATTTT. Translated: CASSIGTGDGNTIYF.

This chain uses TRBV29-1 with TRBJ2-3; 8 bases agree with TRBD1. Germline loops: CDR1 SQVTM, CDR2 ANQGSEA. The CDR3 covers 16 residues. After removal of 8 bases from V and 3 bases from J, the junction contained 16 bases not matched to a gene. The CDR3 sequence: CSISRTGTNPTDTQYF. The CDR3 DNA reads TGCAGCATTTCTCGGACAGGGACAAATCCAACAGATACGCAGTATTTT.

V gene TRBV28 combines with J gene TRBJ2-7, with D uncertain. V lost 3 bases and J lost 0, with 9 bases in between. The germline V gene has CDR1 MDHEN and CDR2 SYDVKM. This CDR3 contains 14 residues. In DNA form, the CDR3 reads TGTGCCAGCAGTTTCTCCAGGTTCTCCTACGAGCAGTACTTC. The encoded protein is CASSFSRFSYEQYF.

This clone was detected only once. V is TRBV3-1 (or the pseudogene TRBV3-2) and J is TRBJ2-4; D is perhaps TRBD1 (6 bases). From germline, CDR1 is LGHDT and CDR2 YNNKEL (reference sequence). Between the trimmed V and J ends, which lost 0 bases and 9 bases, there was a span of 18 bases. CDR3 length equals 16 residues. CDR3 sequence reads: CASSQDRDKGVGIQYF. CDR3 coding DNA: TGTGCCAGCAGCCAAGACAGGGACAAAGGAGTTGGCATTCAGTACTTC.

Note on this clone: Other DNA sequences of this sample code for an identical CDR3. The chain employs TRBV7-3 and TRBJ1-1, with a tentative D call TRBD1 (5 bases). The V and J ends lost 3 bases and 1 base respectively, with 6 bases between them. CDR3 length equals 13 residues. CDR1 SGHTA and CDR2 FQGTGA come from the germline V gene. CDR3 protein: CASSFQGNTEAFF. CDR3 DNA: TGTGCCAGCAGCTTTCAGGGGAACACTGAAGCTTTCTTT.

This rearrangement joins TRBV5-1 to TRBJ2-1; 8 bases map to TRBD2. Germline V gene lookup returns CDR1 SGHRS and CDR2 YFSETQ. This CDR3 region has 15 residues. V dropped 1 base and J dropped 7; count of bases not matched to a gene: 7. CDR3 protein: CASSLPPGTRNEQFF. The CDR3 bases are TGCGCCAGCAGCTTGCCCCCCGGGACTAGGAATGAGCAGTTCTTC.

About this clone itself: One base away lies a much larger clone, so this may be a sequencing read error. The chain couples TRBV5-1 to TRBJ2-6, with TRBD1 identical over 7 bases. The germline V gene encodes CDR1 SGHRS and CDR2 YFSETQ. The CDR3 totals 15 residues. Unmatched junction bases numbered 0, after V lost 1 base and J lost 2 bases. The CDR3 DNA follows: TGCGCCAGCAGCTTGACAGGGGCTGGGGCCAACGTCCTGACTTTC. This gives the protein CASSLTGAGANVLTF.

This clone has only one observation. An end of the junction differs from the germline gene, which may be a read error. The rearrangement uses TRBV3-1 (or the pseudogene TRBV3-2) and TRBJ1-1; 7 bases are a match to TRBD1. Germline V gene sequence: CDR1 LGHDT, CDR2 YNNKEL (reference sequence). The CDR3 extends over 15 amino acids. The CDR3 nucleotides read TGTGCCAGCAGGCAAGCCCATTCAGGGGGGTTCGAAGCTTTCTTT. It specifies CASRQAHSGGFEAFF.

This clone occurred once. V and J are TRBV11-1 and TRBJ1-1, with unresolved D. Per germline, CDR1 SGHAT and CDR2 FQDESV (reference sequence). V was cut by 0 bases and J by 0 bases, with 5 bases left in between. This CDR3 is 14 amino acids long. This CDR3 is CASSLASLNTEAFF. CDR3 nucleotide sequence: TGTGCCAGCAGCTTAGCTAGTTTGAACACTGAAGCTTTCTTT.

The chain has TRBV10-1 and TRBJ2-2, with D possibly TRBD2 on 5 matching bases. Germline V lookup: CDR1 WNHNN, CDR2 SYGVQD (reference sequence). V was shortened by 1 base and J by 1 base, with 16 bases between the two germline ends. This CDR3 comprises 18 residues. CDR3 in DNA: TGCGCCAGCAGTGAGTGTTCGTGGGAGTCAGGGAACACCGGGGAGCTGTTTTTT. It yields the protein CASSECSWESGNTGELFF.